This entry concerns a single T cell receptor beta chain. This specimen belongs to a study of blood T cell repertoires in COVID-19. On the study more broadly: Collection of acute and convalescent COVID-19 samples took place in the United States, Italy and Spain. T cells, B-cell-depleted T cells, or PBMCs provided the cDNA or gDNA that served as material.

Authors' methods: Quantification of nucleated cells was approximated via reference gene primer amplification. Generated by immunoSEQ multiplex PCR, the TCRdb table keeps only in-frame clones and is missing some. Clonal size and the V and J genes are those of that table, whereas D and trimming came from the DNA. The table shows 170,000 or so clones, with about four fifths occurring only once. The CDR3 sequence is 18 residues long. Germline V gene data show CDR1 as LGHNA and CDR2 as YSLEER. V dropped 0 bases and J dropped 2; count of bases not matched to a gene: 9. The source of this sequence is a young man with active or convalescent COVID-19. The specimen was peripheral blood. V usage is TRBV4-3 and J usage is TRBJ2-7; 11 bases agree with TRBD2. Here the CDR3 DNA reads TGCGCCAGCAGCCAAGAAGGTGGTAGCGGGAGGGTAGCCTACGAGCAGTACTTC. Its translation is CASSQEGGSGRVAYEQYF.